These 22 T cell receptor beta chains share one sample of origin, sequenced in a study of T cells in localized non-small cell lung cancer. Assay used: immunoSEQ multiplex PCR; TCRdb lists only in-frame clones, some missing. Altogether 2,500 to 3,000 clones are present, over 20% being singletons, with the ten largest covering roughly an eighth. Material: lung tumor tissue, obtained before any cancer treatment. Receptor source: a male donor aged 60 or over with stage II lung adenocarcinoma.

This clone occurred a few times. The CDR3 sequence: CASSSTSSSYEQYF. Here the CDR3 DNA reads TGTGCCAGCAGCTCGACGAGCAGCTCCTACGAGCAGTACTTC. The rearrangement joins TRBV9 to TRBJ2-7; D remains unclear. The CDR3 is made up of 14 amino acids. Germline V gives CDR1 SGDLS, CDR2 YYNGEE. Trimming pared 4 bases from V and 0 bases from J, leaving 11 bases between.

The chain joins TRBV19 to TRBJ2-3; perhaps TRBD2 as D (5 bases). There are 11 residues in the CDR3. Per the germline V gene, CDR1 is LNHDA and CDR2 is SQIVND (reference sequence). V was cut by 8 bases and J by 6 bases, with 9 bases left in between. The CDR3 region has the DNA TGTGCCAGTTTGCGAGGGGATACGCAGTATTTT. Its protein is CASLRGDTQYF. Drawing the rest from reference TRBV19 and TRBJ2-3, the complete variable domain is DGGITQSPKYLFRKEGQNVTLSCEQNLNHDAMYWYRQDPGQGLRLIYYSQIVNDFQKGDIAEGYSVSREKKESFPLTVTSAQKNPTAFYLCASLRGDTQYFGPGTRLTVL.

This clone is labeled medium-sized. In DNA form, the CDR3 reads TGTGCCAGCAGCTTAACTTGGTCGGAAGAGACCCAGTACTTC. It yields the protein CASSLTWSEETQYF. The V and J genes are TRBV11-3 and TRBJ2-5; D gene uncertain. The CDR3 contains 14 residues. Trimming pared 2 bases from V and 3 bases from J, leaving 10 bases between. The germline CDR1 and CDR2 sequences are SGHNT and YENEEA.

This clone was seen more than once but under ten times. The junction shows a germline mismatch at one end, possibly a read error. The DNA of the CDR3 is TGCGCCAGCAGTTTGGACGGATTCTCTGGAAACACCATATATTTT. This encodes CASSLDGFSGNTIYF. The chain is built from TRBV5-1 and TRBJ1-3, with D unclear. Germline CDR1 and CDR2: SGHRS and YFSETQ. The CDR3 consists of 15 residues.

The CDR3 sequence: CASSVEAGWGTEAFF. CDR3 bases: TGTGCCAGCAGCGTCGAGGCGGGTTGGGGCACTGAAGCTTTCTTT. The chain links TRBV9 to TRBJ1-1; D unclear. Trimming removed 2 bases from V and 4 bases from J, with 15 bases in between. The CDR3 is 15 amino acids. The germline V gene encodes CDR1 SGDLS and CDR2 YYNGEE. The complete variable domain, with remaining parts taken from reference TRBV9 and TRBJ1-1, reads DSGVTQTPKHLITATGQRVTLRCSPRSGDLSVYWYQQSLDQGLQFLIQYYNGEERAKGNILERFSAQQFPDLHSELNLSSLELGDSALYFCASSVEAGWGTEAFFGQGTRLTVV.

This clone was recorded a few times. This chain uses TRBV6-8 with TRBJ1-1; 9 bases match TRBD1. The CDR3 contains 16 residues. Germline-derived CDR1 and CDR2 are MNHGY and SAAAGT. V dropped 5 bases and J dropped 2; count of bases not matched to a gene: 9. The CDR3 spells CASSTTGGRVNTEAFF. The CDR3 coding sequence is TGTGCCAGCAGTACGACAGGGGGGAGAGTTAACACTGAAGCTTTCTTT.

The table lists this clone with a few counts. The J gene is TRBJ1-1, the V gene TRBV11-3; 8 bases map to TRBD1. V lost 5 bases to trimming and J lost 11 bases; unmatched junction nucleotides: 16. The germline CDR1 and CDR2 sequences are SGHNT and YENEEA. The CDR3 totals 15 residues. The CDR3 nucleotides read TGTGCCAGCAGCAACACCGGGACAGGCGAACTTGTGGCTTTCTTT. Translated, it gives CASSNTGTGELVAFF.

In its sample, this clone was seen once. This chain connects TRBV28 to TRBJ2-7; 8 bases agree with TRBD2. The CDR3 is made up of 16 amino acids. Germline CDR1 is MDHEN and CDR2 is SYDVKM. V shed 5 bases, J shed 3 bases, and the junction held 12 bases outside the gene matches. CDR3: CASSPIVERGIYEQYF. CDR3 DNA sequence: TGTGCCAGCAGTCCCATTGTAGAGCGGGGGATCTACGAGCAGTACTTC.

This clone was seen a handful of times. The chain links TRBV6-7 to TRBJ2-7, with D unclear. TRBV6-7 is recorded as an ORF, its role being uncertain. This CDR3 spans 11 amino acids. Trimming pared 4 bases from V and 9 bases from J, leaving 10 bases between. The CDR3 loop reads CASSSAAGQYF. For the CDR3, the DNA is TGTGCCAGCAGTTCCGCGGCCGGGCAGTACTTC.

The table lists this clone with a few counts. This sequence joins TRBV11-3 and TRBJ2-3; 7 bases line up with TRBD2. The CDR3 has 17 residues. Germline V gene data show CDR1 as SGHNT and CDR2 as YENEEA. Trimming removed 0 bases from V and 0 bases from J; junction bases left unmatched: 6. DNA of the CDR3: TGTGCCAGCAGCTTAGACCCAGCGGGGAGTAGCACAGATACGCAGTATTTT. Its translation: CASSLDPAGSSTDTQYF.

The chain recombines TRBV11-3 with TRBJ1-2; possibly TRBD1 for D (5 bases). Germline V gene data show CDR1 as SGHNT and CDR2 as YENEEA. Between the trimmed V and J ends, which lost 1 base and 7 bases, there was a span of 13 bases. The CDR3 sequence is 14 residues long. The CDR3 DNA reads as TGTGCCAGCAGCTTAGGGGTAGGGACGATTGGCTACACCTTC. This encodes CASSLGVGTIGYTF. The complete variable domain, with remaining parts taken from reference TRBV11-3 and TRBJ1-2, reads EAGVVQSPRYKIIEKKQPVAFWCNPISGHNTLYWYLQNLGQGPELLIRYENEEAVDDSQLPKDRFSAERLKGVDSTLKIQPAELGDSAVYLCASSLGVGTIGYTFGSGTRLTVV.

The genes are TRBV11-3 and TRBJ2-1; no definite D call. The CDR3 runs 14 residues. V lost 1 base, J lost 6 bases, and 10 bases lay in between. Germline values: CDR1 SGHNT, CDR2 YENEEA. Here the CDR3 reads CASSLGFDRNEQFF. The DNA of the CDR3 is TGTGCCAGCAGCTTAGGTTTTGATCGCAATGAGCAGTTCTTC.

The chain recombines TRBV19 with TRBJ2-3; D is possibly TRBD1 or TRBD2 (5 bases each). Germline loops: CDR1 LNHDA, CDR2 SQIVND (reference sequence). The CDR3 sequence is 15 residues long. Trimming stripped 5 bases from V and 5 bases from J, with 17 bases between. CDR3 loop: CASSDARGSGDTQYF. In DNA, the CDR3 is TGTGCCAGTAGTGACGCCCGGGGCTCGGGAGATACGCAGTATTTT.

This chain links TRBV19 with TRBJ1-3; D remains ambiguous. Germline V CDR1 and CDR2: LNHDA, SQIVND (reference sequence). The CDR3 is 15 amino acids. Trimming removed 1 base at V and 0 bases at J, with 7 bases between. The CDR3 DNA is TGTGCCAGTAGTATAGCCGCAACCTCTGGAAACACCATATATTTT. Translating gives CASSIAATSGNTIYF.

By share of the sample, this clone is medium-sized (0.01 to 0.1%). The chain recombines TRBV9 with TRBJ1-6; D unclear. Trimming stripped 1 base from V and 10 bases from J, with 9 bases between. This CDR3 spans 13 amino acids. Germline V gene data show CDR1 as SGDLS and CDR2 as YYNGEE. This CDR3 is CASSVRDPSPLHF. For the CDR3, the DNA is TGTGCCAGCAGCGTACGAGATCCGTCACCCCTCCACTTT.

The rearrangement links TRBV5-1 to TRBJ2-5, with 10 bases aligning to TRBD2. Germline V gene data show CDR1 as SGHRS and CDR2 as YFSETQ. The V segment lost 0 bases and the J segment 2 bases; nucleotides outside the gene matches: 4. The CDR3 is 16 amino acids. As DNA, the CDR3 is TGCGCCAGCAGCTTGGCTTTAGCGGGGGGACAAGAGACCCAGTACTTC. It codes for CASSLALAGGQETQYF.

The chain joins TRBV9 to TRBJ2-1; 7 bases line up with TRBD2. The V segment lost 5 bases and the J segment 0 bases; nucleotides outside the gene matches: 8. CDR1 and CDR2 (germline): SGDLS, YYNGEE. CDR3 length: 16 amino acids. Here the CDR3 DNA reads TGTGCCAGCAGTGTTCTAAGCGGGGTCTCCTACAATGAGCAGTTCTTC. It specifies CASSVLSGVSYNEQFF.

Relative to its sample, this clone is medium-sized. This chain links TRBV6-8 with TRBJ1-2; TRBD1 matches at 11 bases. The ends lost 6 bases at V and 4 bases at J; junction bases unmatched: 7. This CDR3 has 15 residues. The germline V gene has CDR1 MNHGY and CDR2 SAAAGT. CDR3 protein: CASRRAGTGGYGYTF. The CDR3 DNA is TGTGCCAGCAGGCGTGCGGGGACAGGGGGCTATGGCTACACCTTC.

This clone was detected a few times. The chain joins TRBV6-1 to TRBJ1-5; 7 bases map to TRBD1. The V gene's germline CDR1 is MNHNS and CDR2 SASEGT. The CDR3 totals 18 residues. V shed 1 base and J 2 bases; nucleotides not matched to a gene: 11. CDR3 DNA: TGTGCCAGCAGTGAAGGGAGGGGGCACCTTATTCGCAATCAGCCCCAGCATTTT. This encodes CASSEGRGHLIRNQPQHF.

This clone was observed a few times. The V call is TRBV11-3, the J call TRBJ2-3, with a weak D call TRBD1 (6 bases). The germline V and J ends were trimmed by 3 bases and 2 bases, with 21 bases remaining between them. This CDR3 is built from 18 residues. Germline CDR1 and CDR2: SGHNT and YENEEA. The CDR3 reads CASSLAPWGLAITDTQYF. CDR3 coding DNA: TGTGCCAGCAGCTTGGCCCCTTGGGGGCTCGCCATCACAGATACGCAGTATTTT.

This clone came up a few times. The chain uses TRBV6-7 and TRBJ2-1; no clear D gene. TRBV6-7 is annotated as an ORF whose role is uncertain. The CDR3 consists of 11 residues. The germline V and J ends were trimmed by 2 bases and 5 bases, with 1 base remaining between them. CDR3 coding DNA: TGTGCCAGCAGTTACCACAATGAGCAGTTCTTC. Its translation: CASSYHNEQFF.

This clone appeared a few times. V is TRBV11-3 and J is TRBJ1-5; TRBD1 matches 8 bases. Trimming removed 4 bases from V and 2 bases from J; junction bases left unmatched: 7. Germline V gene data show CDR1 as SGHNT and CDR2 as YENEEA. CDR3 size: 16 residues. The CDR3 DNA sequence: TGTGCCAGCAGCTATGGAGGGACAGGAGGCAATCAGCCCCAGCATTTT. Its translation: CASSYGGTGGNQPQHF.